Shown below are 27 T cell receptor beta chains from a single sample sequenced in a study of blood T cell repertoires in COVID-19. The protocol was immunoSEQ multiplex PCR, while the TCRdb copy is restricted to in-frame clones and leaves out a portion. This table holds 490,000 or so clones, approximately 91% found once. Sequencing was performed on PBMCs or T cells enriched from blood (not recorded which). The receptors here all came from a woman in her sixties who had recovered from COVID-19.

DNA for the CDR3: TGTGCCAGTAGTGGAACAGGGGGCGAAGGTCAGCCCCAGCATTTT. Its translation: CASSGTGGEGQPQHF. The chain employs TRBV19 and TRBJ1-5; 9 bases line up with TRBD1. The CDR3 loop spans 15 amino acids. Germline assignment: CDR1 LNHDA and CDR2 SQIVND (reference sequence). Trimming took 5 bases from V and 6 from J; bases not matched to a gene: 8.

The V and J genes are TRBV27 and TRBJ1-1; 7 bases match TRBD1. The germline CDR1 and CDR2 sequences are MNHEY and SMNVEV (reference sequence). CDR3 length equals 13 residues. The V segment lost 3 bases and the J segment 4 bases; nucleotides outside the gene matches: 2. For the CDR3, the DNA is TGTGCCAGCAGTTTCGCAGGGGGCACTGAAGCTTTCTTT. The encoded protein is CASSFAGGTEAFF.

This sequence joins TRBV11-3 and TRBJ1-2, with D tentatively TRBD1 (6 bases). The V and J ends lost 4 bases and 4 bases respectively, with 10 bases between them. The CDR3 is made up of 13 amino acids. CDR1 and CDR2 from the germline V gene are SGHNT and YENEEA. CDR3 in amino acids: CASSSGQSYGYTF. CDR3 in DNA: TGTGCCAGCAGCTCAGGACAGTCCTATGGCTACACCTTC.

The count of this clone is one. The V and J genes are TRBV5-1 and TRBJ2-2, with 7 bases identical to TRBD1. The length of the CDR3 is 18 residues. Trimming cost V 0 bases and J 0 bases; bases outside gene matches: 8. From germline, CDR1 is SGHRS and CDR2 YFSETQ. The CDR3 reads CASSLDPGQGANTGELFF. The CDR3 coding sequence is TGCGCCAGCAGCTTGGACCCCGGGCAGGGGGCGAACACCGGGGAGCTGTTTTTT.

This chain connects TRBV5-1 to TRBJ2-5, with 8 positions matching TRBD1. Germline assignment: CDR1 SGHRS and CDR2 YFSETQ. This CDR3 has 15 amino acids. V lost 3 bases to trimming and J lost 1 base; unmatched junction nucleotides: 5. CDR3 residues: CASSYLGQGQETQYF. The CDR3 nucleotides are TGCGCCAGCAGCTATCTCGGACAGGGCCAAGAGACCCAGTACTTC. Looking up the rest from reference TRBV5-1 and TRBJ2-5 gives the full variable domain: KAGVTQTPRYLIKTRGQQVTLSCSPISGHRSVSWYQQTPGQGLQFLFEYFSETQRNKGNFPGRFSGRQFSNSRSEMNVSTLELGDSALYLCASSYLGQGQETQYFGPGTRLLVL.

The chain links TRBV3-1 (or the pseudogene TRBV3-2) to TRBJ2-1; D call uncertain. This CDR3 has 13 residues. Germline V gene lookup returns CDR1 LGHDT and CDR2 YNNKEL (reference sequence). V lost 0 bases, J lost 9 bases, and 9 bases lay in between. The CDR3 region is CASSQDRRGEQFF. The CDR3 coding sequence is TGTGCCAGCAGCCAAGATCGGAGAGGTGAGCAGTTCTTC.

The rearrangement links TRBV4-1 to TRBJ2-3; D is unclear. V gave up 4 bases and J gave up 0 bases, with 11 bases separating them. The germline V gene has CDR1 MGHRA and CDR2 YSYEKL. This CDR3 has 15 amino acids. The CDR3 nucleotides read TGCGCCAGCAGCCGCACGGAGACTAGCACAGATACGCAGTATTTT. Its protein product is CASSRTETSTDTQYF.

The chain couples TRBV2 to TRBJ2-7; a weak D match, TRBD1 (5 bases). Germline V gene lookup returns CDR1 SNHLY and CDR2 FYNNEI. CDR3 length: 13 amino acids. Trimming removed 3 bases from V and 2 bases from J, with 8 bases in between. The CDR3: CASSDRVPYEQYF. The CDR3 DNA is TGTGCCAGCAGTGACAGGGTCCCCTACGAGCAGTACTTC.

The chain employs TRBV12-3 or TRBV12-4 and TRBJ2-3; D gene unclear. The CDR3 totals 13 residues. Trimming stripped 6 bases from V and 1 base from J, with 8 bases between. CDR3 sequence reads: CASSRAGTDTQYF. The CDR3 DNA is TGTGCCAGCAGCCGCGCCGGCACAGATACGCAGTATTTT.

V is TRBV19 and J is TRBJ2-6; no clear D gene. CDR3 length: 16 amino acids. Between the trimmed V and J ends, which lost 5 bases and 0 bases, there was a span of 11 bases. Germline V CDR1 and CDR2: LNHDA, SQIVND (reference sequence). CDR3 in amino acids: CASSPLKPSGANVLTF. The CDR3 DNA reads TGTGCCAGTAGTCCCTTGAAGCCCTCTGGGGCCAACGTCCTGACTTTC.

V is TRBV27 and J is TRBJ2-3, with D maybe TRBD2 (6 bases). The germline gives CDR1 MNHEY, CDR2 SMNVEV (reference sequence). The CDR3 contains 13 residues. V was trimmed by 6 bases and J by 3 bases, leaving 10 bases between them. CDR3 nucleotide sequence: TGTGCCAGCAGCCCGGCGGGAACAGATACGCAGTATTTT. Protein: CASSPAGTDTQYF.

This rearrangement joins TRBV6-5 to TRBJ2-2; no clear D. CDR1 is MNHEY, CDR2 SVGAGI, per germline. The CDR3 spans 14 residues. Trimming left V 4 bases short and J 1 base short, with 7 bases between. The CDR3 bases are TGTGCCAGCAGTTCCCCCAGGAACACCGGGGAGCTGTTTTTT. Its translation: CASSSPRNTGELFF.

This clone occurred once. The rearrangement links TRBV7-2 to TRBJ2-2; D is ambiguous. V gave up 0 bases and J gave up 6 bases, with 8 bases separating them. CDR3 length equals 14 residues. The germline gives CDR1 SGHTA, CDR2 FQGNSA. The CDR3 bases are TGTGCCAGCAGCTTAGCCCCAATCCCCGGGGAGCTGTTTTTT. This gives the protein CASSLAPIPGELFF.

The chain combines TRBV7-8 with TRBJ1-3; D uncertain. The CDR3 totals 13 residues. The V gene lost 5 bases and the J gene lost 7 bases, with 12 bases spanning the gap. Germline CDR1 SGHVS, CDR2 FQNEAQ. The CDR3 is CASSLQPGNTIYF. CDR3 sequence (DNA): TGTGCCAGCAGCCTTCAGCCCGGGAACACCATATATTTT.

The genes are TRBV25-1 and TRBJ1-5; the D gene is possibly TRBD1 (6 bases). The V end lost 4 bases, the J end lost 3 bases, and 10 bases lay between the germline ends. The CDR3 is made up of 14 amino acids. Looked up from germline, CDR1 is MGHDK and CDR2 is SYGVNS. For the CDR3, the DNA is TGTGCCAGCAGTGGACAGGCCTTCAATCAGCCCCAGCATTTT. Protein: CASSGQAFNQPQHF.

This CDR3 is CATGTANTGELFF. The CDR3 bases are TGTGCCACCGGGACAGCGAACACCGGGGAGCTGTTTTTT. The chain carries TRBV24-1 and TRBJ2-2; TRBD1 agrees at 7 bases. This CDR3 has 13 residues. From germline, CDR1 is KGHDR and CDR2 SFDVKD. The V segment lost 9 bases and the J segment 0 bases; nucleotides outside the gene matches: 0.

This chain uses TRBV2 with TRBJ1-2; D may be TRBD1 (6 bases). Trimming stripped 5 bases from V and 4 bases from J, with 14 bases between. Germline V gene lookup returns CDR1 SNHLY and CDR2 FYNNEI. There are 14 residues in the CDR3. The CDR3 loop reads CASSLTGSGYGYTF. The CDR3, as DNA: TGTGCCAGCAGTCTTACAGGGTCAGGCTATGGCTACACCTTC.

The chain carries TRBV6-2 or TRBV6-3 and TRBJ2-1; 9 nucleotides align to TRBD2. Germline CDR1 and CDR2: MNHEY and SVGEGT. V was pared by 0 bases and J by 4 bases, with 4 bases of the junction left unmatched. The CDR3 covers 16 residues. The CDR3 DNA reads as TGTGCCAGCAGTTACTCTCCTAGCGGGGCGTACAATGAGCAGTTCTTC. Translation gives CASSYSPSGAYNEQFF.

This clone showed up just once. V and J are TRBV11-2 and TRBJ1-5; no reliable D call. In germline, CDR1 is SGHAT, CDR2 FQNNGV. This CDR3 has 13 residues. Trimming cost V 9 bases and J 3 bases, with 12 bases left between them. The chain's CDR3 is CASRGRNNQPQHF. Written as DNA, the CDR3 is TGTGCCAGTCGTGGGAGAAACAATCAGCCCCAGCATTTT. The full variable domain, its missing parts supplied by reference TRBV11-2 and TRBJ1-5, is EAGVAQSPRYKIIEKRQSVAFWCNPISGHATLYWYQQILGQGPKLLIQFQNNGVVDDSQLPKDRFSAERLKGVDSTLKIQPAKLEDSAVYLCASRGRNNQPQHFGDGTRLSIL.

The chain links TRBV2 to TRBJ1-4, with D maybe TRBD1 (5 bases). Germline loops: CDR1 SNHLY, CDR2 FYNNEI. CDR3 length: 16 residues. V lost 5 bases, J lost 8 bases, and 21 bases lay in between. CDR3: CASSMNGAGSEEKLFF. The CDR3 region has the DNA TGTGCCAGCAGTATGAACGGGGCGGGAAGTGAAGAAAAACTGTTTTTT.

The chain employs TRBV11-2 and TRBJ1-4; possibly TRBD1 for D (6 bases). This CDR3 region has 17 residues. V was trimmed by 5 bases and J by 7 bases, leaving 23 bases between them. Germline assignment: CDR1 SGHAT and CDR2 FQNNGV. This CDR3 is CASSRSPITGSAEKLFF. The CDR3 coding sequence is TGTGCCAGCAGCCGTAGCCCTATAACAGGGTCGGCTGAAAAACTGTTTTTT.

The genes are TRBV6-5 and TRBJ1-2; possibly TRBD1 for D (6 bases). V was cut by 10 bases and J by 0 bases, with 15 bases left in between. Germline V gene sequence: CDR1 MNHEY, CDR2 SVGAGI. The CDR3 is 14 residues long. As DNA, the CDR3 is TGTGCCACCACTCCTCAGGGGCCTAACTATGGCTACACCTTC. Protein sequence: CATTPQGPNYGYTF.

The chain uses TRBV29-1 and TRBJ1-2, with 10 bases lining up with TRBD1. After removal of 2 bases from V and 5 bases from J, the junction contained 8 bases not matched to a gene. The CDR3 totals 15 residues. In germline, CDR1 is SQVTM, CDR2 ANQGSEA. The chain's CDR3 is CSVESPRTGGYGYTF. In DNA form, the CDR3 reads TGCAGCGTTGAATCCCCCCGGACAGGGGGTTATGGCTACACCTTC.

DNA for the CDR3: TGTGCCAGCAGCTTAGGCAGGGGCAATCAGCCCCAGCATTTT. Translating gives CASSLGRGNQPQHF. The chain recombines TRBV7-8 with TRBJ1-5, with D possibly being TRBD1 (5 bases). CDR1 is SGHVS and CDR2 is FQNEAQ in the germline V gene. V lost 1 base and J 2 bases, leaving 6 bases between the germline ends. The CDR3 consists of 14 residues.

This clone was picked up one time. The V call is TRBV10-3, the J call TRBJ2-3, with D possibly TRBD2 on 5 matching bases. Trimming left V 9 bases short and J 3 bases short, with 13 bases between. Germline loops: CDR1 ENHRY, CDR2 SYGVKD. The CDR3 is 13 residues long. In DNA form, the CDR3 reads TGTGCCATACTCGATGAGGGAACAGATACGCAGTATTTT. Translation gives CAILDEGTDTQYF.

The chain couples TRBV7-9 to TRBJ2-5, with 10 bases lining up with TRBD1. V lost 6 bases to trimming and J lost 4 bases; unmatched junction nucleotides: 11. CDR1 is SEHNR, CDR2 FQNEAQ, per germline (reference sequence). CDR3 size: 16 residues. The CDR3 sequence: CASSFIGQGGLETQYF. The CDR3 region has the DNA TGTGCCAGCAGTTTTATTGGACAGGGGGGATTAGAGACCCAGTACTTC. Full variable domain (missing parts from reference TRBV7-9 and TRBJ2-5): DTGVSQNPRHKITKRGQNVTFRCDPISEHNRLYWYRQTLGQGPEFLTYFQNEAQLEKSRLLSDRFSAERPKGSFSTLEIQRTEQGDSAMYLCASSFIGQGGLETQYFGPGTRLLVL.

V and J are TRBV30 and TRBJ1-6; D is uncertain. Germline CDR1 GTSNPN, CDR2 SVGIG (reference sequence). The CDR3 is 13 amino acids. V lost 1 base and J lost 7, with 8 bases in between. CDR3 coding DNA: TGTGCCTGGAGTGGGCAGGAAAATTCACCCCTCCACTTT. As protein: CAWSGQENSPLHF.